Reported below is one T cell receptor beta chain. Construction of the TCR beta libraries employed iRepertoire HTBI primers in conjunction with Arm-PCR of CDR3 regions. TCRdb re-analysed the multiplex PCR reads in MiXCR, keeping a single row per CDR3 protein. Of around 450,000 distinct CDR3 sequences in the sample, about a fifth were seen once. These data belong to a study of regulatory T cells in long-lasting Graves disease. Sample time point: persistent/refractory GD, antithyroid drugs over 5 years with positive TRAb. From RNA extracted from PBMCs, the TCR library was made. Material: peripheral blood mononuclear cells (PBMCs), obtained when the disease was refractory, from a patient treated with antithyroid drugs. The sequence was collected from a female donor with Graves disease.

The DNA for the CDR3 is TGCAGCGTTGGTGAGGGGTCTGTAGATCAGCCCCAGCATTTT. It codes for CSVGEGSVDQPQHF. The chain joins TRBV29-1 to TRBJ1-5, with D perhaps TRBD1 (5 bases). Trimming took off 4 bases at V and 5 bases at J, with 15 bases between the two ends. In germline, CDR1 is SQVTM, CDR2 ANQGSEA. This CDR3 is built from 14 residues.